This T cell receptor (beta chain) is drawn from a study of T-cell reconstitution after alpha-beta-depleted transplantation in children. Study outcomes and limitations: In patients about two months after transplant, alpha-beta T cells reportedly arose from several hundred expanded graft clones. At one year after transplant, newly produced T cells mostly accounted for T-cell counts and diversity. Recipient T cells and thymic progenitors that survived gave rise to the high TCRbeta diversity observed at day 60 in some patients.

The germline gives CDR1 MNHEY, CDR2 SMNVEV (reference sequence). Trimming took 0 bases from V and 7 from J, leaving 12 bases between them. This CDR3 comprises 14 residues. This clonotype was recorded many times. The antigen is not known. Researchers prepared the TCRbeta library using unique molecular identifiers, the study reports. One entry per CDR3 protein, called by TCRdb with MiXCR from the PCR reads. This sample carries around 250,000 distinct CDR3 sequences, 6.5% to 9% of them seen once, and the ten largest clones take nearly 6.5%. The sample here was PBMCs, mostly from graft donor cells, taken 180 days after TCRalphabeta/CD19-depleted stem cell transplant. The receptor was derived from a male patient aged 10 to 17 who had a stem cell transplant for acute lymphoblastic leukemia, so the T cells may come from the graft donor. The rearrangement joins TRBV27 to TRBJ2-5; D possibly corresponds to TRBD1 (6 bases). DNA of the CDR3: TGTGCCAGCAGTTTATCGCGGACAGCAGGGACCCAGTACTTC. This sequence encodes CASSLSRTAGTQYF.